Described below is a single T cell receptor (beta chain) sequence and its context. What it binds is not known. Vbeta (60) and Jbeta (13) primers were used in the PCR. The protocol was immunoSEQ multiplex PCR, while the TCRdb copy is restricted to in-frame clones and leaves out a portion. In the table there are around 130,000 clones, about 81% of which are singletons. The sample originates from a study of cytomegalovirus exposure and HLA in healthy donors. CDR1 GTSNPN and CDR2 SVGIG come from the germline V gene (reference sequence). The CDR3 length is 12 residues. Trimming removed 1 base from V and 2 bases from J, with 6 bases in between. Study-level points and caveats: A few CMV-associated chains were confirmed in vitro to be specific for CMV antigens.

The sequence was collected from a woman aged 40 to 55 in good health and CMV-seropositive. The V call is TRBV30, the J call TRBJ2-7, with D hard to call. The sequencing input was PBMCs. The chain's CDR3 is CAWSDGPYEQYF. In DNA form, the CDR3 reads TGTGCCTGGAGTGATGGCCCCTACGAGCAGTACTTC.